The 21 T cell receptor beta chains given below trace back to one sample, sequenced in a study of blood T cell repertoires in COVID-19 (dated by TCRdb to the early 2020s). Library construction relied on the immunoSEQ multiplex PCR assay. Here the immuneACCESS table is served through TCRdb, limited to in-frame sequences with V and J called. Missing clones are a known gap in these copies; in checked studies unresolved V genes cover under half, and the rest lacks a known reason. The sample includes just over 250,000 clones, with less than 90% observed a single time. Of the sample, 4% falls within the top ten clones. The sequencing input was peripheral blood. These receptors came from a man between 60 and 75 years old who had recovered from COVID-19.

The chain uses TRBV19 and TRBJ1-4, with D unclear. With 4 bases removed from V and 4 bases from J, the gap between germline ends came to 13 bases. The CDR3 contains 15 residues. Germline V gene data show CDR1 as LNHDA and CDR2 as SQIVND (reference sequence). The CDR3 protein is CASSTRLHGNEKLFF. In DNA form, the CDR3 reads TGTGCCAGTAGTACCCGATTACATGGTAATGAAAAACTGTTTTTT.

The chain carries TRBV7-9 and TRBJ1-1; 7 nucleotides match TRBD1. CDR3 length: 15 amino acids. J was trimmed by 1 base and V by 2 bases; bases with no gene match: 4. Germline V CDR1 and CDR2: SEHNR, FQNEAQ (reference sequence). As DNA, the CDR3 is TGTGCCAGCAGCTTACGGGGGACAGAGAACACTGAAGCTTTCTTT. Its translation: CASSLRGTENTEAFF.

This sequence joins TRBV7-3 and TRBJ2-3, with TRBD2 identical over 8 bases. V was pared by 5 bases and J by 4 bases, with 5 bases of the junction left unmatched. The CDR3 runs 14 residues. Germline assignment: CDR1 SGHTA and CDR2 FQGTGA. DNA of the CDR3: TGTGCCAGCAGCGACACTAGCGGATCAGATACGCAGTATTTT. It codes for CASSDTSGSDTQYF.

The genes are TRBV7-3 and TRBJ2-3; a weak D match, TRBD2 (5 bases). V was shortened by 6 bases and J by 6 bases, with 19 bases between the two germline ends. Germline V lookup: CDR1 SGHTA, CDR2 FQGTGA. CDR3 size: 15 residues. The CDR3 sequence is CASSRLLGQRDTQYF. CDR3 bases: TGTGCCAGCAGTCGACTCCTTGGGCAGCGGGATACGCAGTATTTT. The complete variable domain, with remaining parts taken from reference TRBV7-3 and TRBJ2-3, reads GAGVSQTPSNKVTEKGKYVELRCDPISGHTALYWYRQSLGQGPEFLIYFQGTGAADDSGLPNDRFFAVRPEGSVSTLKIQRTERGDSAVYLCASSRLLGQRDTQYFGPGTRLTVL.

The V gene is TRBV5-4, the J gene TRBJ1-1; the D is unclear. Germline CDR1 is SGHNT and CDR2 is YYREEE (reference sequence). V lost 0 bases to trimming and J lost 1 base, with 10 bases between them. The CDR3 sequence is 15 residues long. The CDR3 nucleotides read TGTGCCAGCAGCTTGGCAATCACTGGGAACACTGAAGCTTTCTTT. Translating it yields CASSLAITGNTEAFF.

This chain connects TRBV6-6 to TRBJ2-5; 8 nucleotides match TRBD1. The CDR3 is made up of 14 amino acids. With V trimmed by 2 bases and J by 1 base, 0 bases remained unmatched. Germline assignment: CDR1 MNHNY and CDR2 SVGAGI (reference sequence). The CDR3 reads CASSYGQGQETQYF. The CDR3 DNA reads TGTGCCAGCAGTTACGGACAGGGCCAAGAGACCCAGTACTTC.

The V gene is TRBV5-1, the J gene TRBJ2-5; D might be TRBD2 (6 bases). Trimming stripped 4 bases from V and 2 bases from J, with 15 bases between. Germline V CDR1 and CDR2: SGHRS, YFSETQ. This CDR3 comprises 15 residues. CDR3 loop: CASSRLGHPQETQYF. The CDR3 region has the DNA TGCGCCAGCAGCCGACTAGGACACCCACAAGAGACCCAGTACTTC.

The chain combines TRBV5-4 with TRBJ2-7, with 9 bases aligning to TRBD1. The CDR3 consists of 14 residues. With V trimmed by 4 bases and J by 3 bases, 5 bases remained unmatched. Germline CDR1 and CDR2: SGHNT and YYREEE (reference sequence). Here the CDR3 reads CASSPATGGYEQYF. DNA of the CDR3: TGTGCCAGCAGCCCTGCGACAGGGGGCTACGAGCAGTACTTC.

This chain links TRBV5-4 with TRBJ2-5, with TRBD2 as a possible D gene (5 bases). Germline CDR1 SGHNT, CDR2 YYREEE (reference sequence). This CDR3 has 12 amino acids. V was cut by 3 bases and J by 4 bases, with 7 bases left in between. The CDR3 DNA follows: TGTGCCAGCAGCTCAGAGGGAGAGACCCAGTACTTC. This codes for CASSSEGETQYF.

The chain is built from TRBV19 and TRBJ1-2, with D maybe TRBD1 (5 bases). This CDR3 is 16 amino acids long. Germline CDR1 is LNHDA and CDR2 is SQIVND (reference sequence). V lost 4 bases, J lost 3 bases, and 18 bases lay in between. CDR3 region: CASSTPSGGAHYGYTF. Here the CDR3 DNA reads TGTGCCAGTAGTACCCCTAGTGGAGGGGCCCACTATGGCTACACCTTC. Using reference TRBV19 and TRBJ1-2 for the parts outside the CDR3, the full variable domain is DGGITQSPKYLFRKEGQNVTLSCEQNLNHDAMYWYRQDPGQGLRLIYYSQIVNDFQKGDIAEGYSVSREKKESFPLTVTSAQKNPTAFYLCASSTPSGGAHYGYTFGSGTRLTVV.

Only a few counts were recorded for this clone. The V and J genes are TRBV9 and TRBJ1-2; D is possibly TRBD1 (6 bases). This CDR3 comprises 14 residues. Germline V gene lookup returns CDR1 SGDLS and CDR2 YYNGEE. The V gene lost 5 bases and the J gene lost 8 bases, with 19 bases spanning the gap. The CDR3 loop reads CASSYVGGRGGYTF. The DNA of the CDR3 is TGTGCCAGCAGTTACGTTGGGGGCCGAGGAGGCTACACCTTC.

V usage is TRBV7-3 and J usage is TRBJ1-1, with 8 bases matching TRBD1. The CDR3 consists of 15 residues. V dropped 5 bases and J dropped 4; count of bases not matched to a gene: 9. The V gene's germline CDR1 is SGHTA and CDR2 FQGTGA. The CDR3 DNA reads as TGTGCCAGCAGCCCTACCGGACAGGGAGGCACTGAAGCTTTCTTT. Encoded protein: CASSPTGQGGTEAFF. The variable domain in full, with the rest retrieved from reference TRBV7-3 and TRBJ1-1, is GAGVSQTPSNKVTEKGKYVELRCDPISGHTALYWYRQSLGQGPEFLIYFQGTGAADDSGLPNDRFFAVRPEGSVSTLKIQRTERGDSAVYLCASSPTGQGGTEAFFGQGTRLTVV.

V and J are TRBV6-2 or TRBV6-3 and TRBJ2-1, with 12 bases fitting TRBD1. The CDR3 runs 15 residues. Germline CDR1 reads MNHEY; CDR2 reads SVGEGT. The trim removed 4 bases at V and 8 bases at J, leaving 6 bases unmatched. CDR3 sequence (DNA): TGTGCCAGCAGTTCTCCGGGACAGGGGGCTCATGAGCAGTTCTTC. Translating it yields CASSSPGQGAHEQFF.

This clone was detected only once. The chain combines TRBV5-6 with TRBJ2-7; D may be TRBD2 (6 bases). The germline CDR1 and CDR2 sequences are SGHDT and YYEEEE. The CDR3 extends over 14 amino acids. The germline V and J ends were trimmed by 0 bases and 3 bases, with 10 bases remaining between them. The CDR3 reads CASSLGLGVYEQYF. CDR3 sequence (DNA): TGTGCCAGCAGCTTGGGACTAGGGGTCTACGAGCAGTACTTC. Drawing the rest from reference TRBV5-6 and TRBJ2-7, the complete variable domain is DAGVTQSPTHLIKTRGQQVTLRCSPKSGHDTVSWYQQALGQGPQFIFQYYEEEERQRGNFPDRFSGHQFPNYSSELNVNALLLGDSALYLCASSLGLGVYEQYFGPGTRLTVT.

This clone was counted a few times. This chain joins TRBV7-8 and TRBJ1-6; TRBD1 matches at 10 bases. The CDR3 is made up of 15 amino acids. V lost 5 bases and J lost 6; bases outside the gene matches: 4. Germline CDR1 SGHVS, CDR2 FQNEAQ. As DNA, the CDR3 is TGTGCCAGCAGCCCAAGGGACAGGGGTAATTCACCCCTCCACTTT. As protein: CASSPRDRGNSPLHF. Full variable domain (rest looked up from reference TRBV7-8 and TRBJ1-6): GAGVSQSPRYKVAKRGQDVALRCDPISGHVSLFWYQQALGQGPEFLTYFQNEAQLDKSGLPSDRFFAERPEGSVSTLKIQRTQQEDSAVYLCASSPRDRGNSPLHFGNGTRLTVT.

The rearrangement uses TRBV12-3 or TRBV12-4 and TRBJ1-2, with TRBD1 matching 9 bases. Trimming cost V 7 bases and J 6 bases; bases outside gene matches: 6. The CDR3 covers 13 residues. Here the CDR3 reads CASTPGTGNGYTF. CDR3 bases: TGTGCCAGCACCCCCGGGACAGGGAATGGCTACACCTTC.

The chain has TRBV3-1 (or the pseudogene TRBV3-2) and TRBJ2-2; TRBD2 aligns across 8 bases. CDR3 length equals 17 residues. Trimming removed 1 base from V and 2 bases from J; junction bases left unmatched: 6. Germline V gene sequence: CDR1 LGHDT, CDR2 YNNKEL (reference sequence). CDR3 DNA sequence: TGTGCCAGCAGCCAAGGGTCCGGGGGGGCAAACACCGGGGAGCTGTTTTTT. It codes for CASSQGSGGANTGELFF.

CDR3 coding DNA: TGCGCCAGCAGCCGACTAGCGGAATTATACAATGAGCAGTTCTTC. It yields the protein CASSRLAELYNEQFF. The chain uses TRBV4-1 and TRBJ2-1, with 9 nucleotides matching TRBD2. Looked up from germline, CDR1 is MGHRA and CDR2 is YSYEKL. V shed 4 bases, J shed 4 bases, and the junction held 5 bases outside the gene matches. The CDR3 totals 15 residues.

The rearrangement links TRBV5-6 to TRBJ1-3; D is ambiguous. The germline V and J ends were trimmed by 7 bases and 0 bases, with 11 bases remaining between them. The CDR3 is 14 amino acids. Germline values: CDR1 SGHDT, CDR2 YYEEEE. The CDR3 reads CASRGTSSGNTIYF. The CDR3 DNA reads TGTGCCAGCCGCGGCACGAGCTCTGGAAACACCATATATTTT.

The chain carries TRBV7-2 and TRBJ2-1; 10 nucleotides agree with TRBD2. V shed 1 base and J 5 bases; nucleotides not matched to a gene: 2. Germline V CDR1 and CDR2: SGHTA, FQGNSA. The CDR3 is 15 residues long. CDR3 protein: CASSLGTSGHNEQFF. CDR3 sequence (DNA): TGTGCCAGCAGCTTAGGGACTAGCGGACACAATGAGCAGTTCTTC. Full variable domain (rest looked up from reference TRBV7-2 and TRBJ2-1): GAGVSQSPSNKVTEKGKDVELRCDPISGHTALYWYRQSLGQGLEFLIYFQGNSAPDKSGLPSDRFSAERTGGSVSTLTIQRTQQEDSAVYLCASSLGTSGHNEQFFGPGTRLTVL.

The chain recombines TRBV5-4 with TRBJ2-7; a weak D match, TRBD1 (6 bases). The CDR3 length is 15 residues. Germline-derived CDR1 and CDR2 are SGHNT and YYREEE (reference sequence). V gave up 1 base and J gave up 2 bases, with 13 bases separating them. CDR3 in DNA: TGTGCCAGCAGCTTGAGGGGGACCGCTACCTACGAGCAGTACTTC. Its translation is CASSLRGTATYEQYF. Looking up the rest from reference TRBV5-4 and TRBJ2-7 gives the full variable domain: ETGVTQSPTHLIKTRGQQVTLRCSSQSGHNTVSWYQQALGQGPQFIFQYYREEENGRGNFPPRFSGLQFPNYSSELNVNALELDDSALYLCASSLRGTATYEQYFGPGTRLTVT.